The entry below gives a single T cell receptor beta chain sequence along with its context. These data come from a study of brain T cells in children with intractable seizures. With 4 bases removed from V and 2 bases from J, the gap between germline ends came to 18 bases. There are 16 residues in the CDR3. Looked up from germline, CDR1 is SGHDT and CDR2 is YYEEEE. Sequencing was performed with immunoSEQ multiplex PCR; in TCRdb, only in-frame clones are kept and a portion is missing. The sample lists about 340,000 clones; roughly 93% were seen once. Indicated time point: blood from clinic visit 5 months post-surgery; TSC patient then seizure free.

The source is a boy in the first two years of life with tuberous sclerosis and intractable seizures. The V gene is TRBV5-6, the J gene TRBJ1-2; D unclear. Source: peripheral blood, taken roughly 5 months after surgery. As DNA, the CDR3 is TGTGCCAGCAGCGTACTTATCGACTGGGTCAACTATGGCTACACCTTC. The encoded protein is CASSVLIDWVNYGYTF.